A selection of T cell receptor beta chains follows, all from one sample in a study of read filtering for tumor transcriptome and immune sequencing. Each CDR3 protein gets one entry after TCRdb re-called the reads with MiXCR. The table records about 62,000 distinct CDR3 sequences, around a fifth of them present only once. Specimen: a population of CD138-negative cells sorted from bone marrow. The receptors were gathered from a donor aged 40 or over with multiple myeloma. Each CDR3 is given with its conserved first and last residue. The order of the fields is V gene, clone size, D gene, J gene, CDR3 DNA, CDR3 protein. A D gene is named only where the DNA matches it firmly. Clone size is stated in some rows and not others, as once, few, many or a class when expanded.

>TRBV19|once|-|TRBJ2-7
TGTGCCAGTAGTACCCGCACAGGTAACTACGAGCAGTACTTC
CASSTRTGNYEQYF
>TRBV28|many|-|TRBJ2-2
TGTGCCAGCAGTGCCAACTTGGGGAAAGACGGGGAGCTGTTTTTT
CASSANLGKDGELFF
>TRBV7-2|once|-|TRBJ2-3
TGTGCCAGCAGCCACCCGCAGGGGACAGATACGCAGTATTTT
CASSHPQGTDTQYF
>TRBV5-6|-|TRBD1|TRBJ2-1
TGTGTCAGCCGCGCAAGACAGGGGGCAAGGTTTAAGCAGTTCTTC
CVSRARQGARFKQFF
>TRBV19|many|-|TRBJ1-1
TGTGCCAGTAGTATTACGCGAGAGACTGAAGCTTTCTTT
CASSITRETEAFF
>TRBV29-1|many|-|TRBJ2-5
TGCAGCGTTGAAGGGCAGCCCCAGTACTTC
CSVEGQPQYF
>TRBV29-1|many|TRBD1|TRBJ1-1
TGCAGCGTTTCGGACAGGGTAATTCCTGAAGCTTTCTTT
CSVSDRVIPEAFF
>TRBV20-1|many|TRBD1|TRBJ2-7
TGCAGTGCTTGGGACAGAACCTACGAGCAGTACTTC
CSAWDRTYEQYF
>TRBV3-2|-|-|TRBJ2-1
TGTGCCAGCAGCCAGAGGGTAGAGCAGTTCTTC
CASSQRVEQFF
>TRBV18|many|-|TRBJ2-1
TGTGCCAGCTCACGCATCTATGTAGATGAGCAGTTCTTC
CASSRIYVDEQFF
>TRBV5-6|few|TRBD1|TRBJ1-4
TGTGCCAGCAGCTCCTGGACAGGGGATGAAAAACTGTTTTTT
CASSSWTGDEKLFF
>TRBV5-1|-|TRBD2|TRBJ2-1
TGCGTCAGTAGCTTGGTGGCGGGAGGTGGCAATGAGCAGTTCTTC
CVSSLVAGGGNEQFF
>TRBV7-9|-|TRBD1|TRBJ2-5
TGTGCCAGCAGCTCCTCCGGGACAGGGAGAGAGTCCCAGTACTTC
CASSSSGTGRESQYF
>TRBV19|few|TRBD2|TRBJ2-1
TGTGCCAGTAGGCTGACTAGCGGGGGCCACAATGAGCAGTTCTTC
CASRLTSGGHNEQFF
>TRBV14|many|-|TRBJ1-4
TGTGCCAGCAGCCAATCGGGGCAGGGCTCAACTAATGAAAAACTGTTTTTT
CASSQSGQGSTNEKLFF
>TRBV6-2/TRBV6-3|-|-|TRBJ2-3
TGTGCCAGCTCCTGGGGGGCCGCAGATACGCAGTATTTT
CASSWGAADTQYF
>TRBV7-2|many|TRBD1|TRBJ2-1
TGTGCCAGCAGTTTTAGGACAGGGGGCAGCGATGAGCAGTTCTTC
CASSFRTGGSDEQFF
>TRBV5-1|many|-|TRBJ1-4
TGCGCCAGCAGCTTGGGGGACGATGAAAAACTGTTTTTT
CASSLGDDEKLFF
>TRBV28|many|-|TRBJ2-3
TGTGCCAGCAGTTTTATAGGTCTGGGCACAAACACAGATACGCAGTATTTT
CASSFIGLGTNTDTQYF
>TRBV28|-|-|TRBJ2-5
TGTGCCAGCAGTTTATACTACGGGAGTAGGTTCGAGACCCAGTACTTC
CASSLYYGSRFETQYF
>TRBV30|many|TRBD1|TRBJ1-1
TGTGCCTGGAGTCCGGGACAGGGAGGGTTGGAGGTAGCTTTCTTT
CAWSPGQGGLEVAFF
>TRBV28|many|TRBD2|TRBJ2-4
TGTGCCAGCAGTGTGACTAGCCCTCTGGCCAAAAACATTCAGTACTTC
CASSVTSPLAKNIQYF
>TRBV7-9|many|TRBD2|TRBJ2-1
TGTGCCAGCAGCTTAGTCACCCCCCCCGTTGCTAGCGGGGGTGACAATGAGCAGTTCTTC
CASSLVTPPVASGGDNEQFF
>TRBV5-4|-|-|TRBJ2-7
TGTGCCAGCAGCCGGGACCGCTACGAGCAGTACTTC
CASSRDRYEQYF
>TRBV29-1|many|TRBD2|TRBJ2-3
TGCAGCGTCCAGACTAGCGGGAGCGCAGATACGCAGTATTTT
CSVQTSGSADTQYF
>TRBV7-9|-|-|TRBJ2-5
TGTGCCAGCAGCCCAACTAGTGCGGAGACCCAGTACTTC
CASSPTSAETQYF
>TRBV29-1|many|-|TRBJ2-7
TGCAGCGTTGAAGGGCAGTCTCTCTACGAGCAGTACTTC
CSVEGQSLYEQYF
>TRBV28|many|-|TRBJ1-5
TGTGCCAGCAGTTTTGGGGGTTCGGTACAGCCCCAGCATTTT
CASSFGGSVQPQHF
>TRBV11-2|few|-|TRBJ1-3
TGTGCCAGCAGCCCCTGGGTGCGCTCTGGAAACACCATATATTTT
CASSPWVRSGNTIYF
>TRBV19|many|-|TRBJ2-1
TGTGCCAGTACGGCGGAACTCTCCTACAATGAGCAGTTCTTC
CASTAELSYNEQFF
>TRBV11-2|-|TRBD2|TRBJ2-3
TGTGCCAGCAGCTTAGAATGGGGAGGGACGGTGACAGATACGCAGTATTTT
CASSLEWGGTVTDTQYF
>TRBV20-1|many|TRBD1|TRBJ1-2
TGCAGTGCTAGGGTCGTCCGGACAGGGGGTAATGGCTACACCTTC
CSARVVRTGGNGYTF
>TRBV5-1|many|-|TRBJ2-7
TGCGCCAGCAGCTTGGGGCCGACGGGGCCTTACGAGCAGTACTTC
CASSLGPTGPYEQYF
>TRBV5-1|many|TRBD1|TRBJ1-1
TGCGCCAGCAGCTTGGAAGGCAGGGGGCACGCTGAAGCTTTCTTT
CASSLEGRGHAEAFF
>TRBV25-1|many|-|TRBJ2-3
TGTGCCAGCAGTGAACCCCCTTCGAGTACGCAGTATTTT
CASSEPPSSTQYF
>TRBV11-2|many|TRBD2|TRBJ2-2
TGTGCCAGCAGCTTGAGTAGAGCGGGAAACACCGGGGAGCTGTTTTTT
CASSLSRAGNTGELFF
>TRBV5-1|many|-|TRBJ2-5
TGCGCCAGCAGAAGAGAGAGCTTGAGGGAGACCCAGTACTTC
CASRRESLRETQYF
>TRBV20-1|many|TRBD2|TRBJ2-1
TGCAGTGCTAGTGGGCGGGAGCGCTCCTACAATGAGCAGTTCTTC
CSASGRERSYNEQFF
>TRBV5-1|many|TRBD1|TRBJ1-1
TGCGCCAGCAGTAAGAACGCAGGGGGTTACACTGAAGCTTTCTTT
CASSKNAGGYTEAFF
>TRBV11-2|many|TRBD2|TRBJ2-1
TGTGCCAGCAGCTTGGAGCGGGGGCTGCCCTACAATGAGCAGTTCTTC
CASSLERGLPYNEQFF
>TRBV7-2|many|TRBD2|TRBJ2-1
TGTGCCAGCAGCTTAGTGCTAGCGGGGAACAATGAGCAGTTCTTC
CASSLVLAGNNEQFF
>TRBV6-5|many|-|TRBJ1-1
TGTGCCAGCAGCTGGGGGGGTATTCGGACTGAAGCTTTCTTT
CASSWGGIRTEAFF